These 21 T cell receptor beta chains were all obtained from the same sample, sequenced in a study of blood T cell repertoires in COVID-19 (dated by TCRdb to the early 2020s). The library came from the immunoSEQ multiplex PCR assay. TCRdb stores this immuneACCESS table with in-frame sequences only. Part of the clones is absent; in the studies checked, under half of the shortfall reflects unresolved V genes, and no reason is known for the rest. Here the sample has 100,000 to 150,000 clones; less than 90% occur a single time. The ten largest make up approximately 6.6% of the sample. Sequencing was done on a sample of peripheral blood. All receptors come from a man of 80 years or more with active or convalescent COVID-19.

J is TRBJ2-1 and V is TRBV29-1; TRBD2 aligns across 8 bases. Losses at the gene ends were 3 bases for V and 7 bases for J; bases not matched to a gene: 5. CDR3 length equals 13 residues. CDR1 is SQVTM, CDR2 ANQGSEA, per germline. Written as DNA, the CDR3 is TGCAGCGTTGACCGGGGGGGGTTTAATGAGCAGTTCTTC. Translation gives CSVDRGGFNEQFF.

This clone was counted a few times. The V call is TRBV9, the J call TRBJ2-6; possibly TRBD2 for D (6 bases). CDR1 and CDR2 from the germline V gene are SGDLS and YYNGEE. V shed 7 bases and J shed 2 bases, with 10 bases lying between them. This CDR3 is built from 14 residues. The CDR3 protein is CASGSGAGANVLTF. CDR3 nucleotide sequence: TGTGCCAGCGGCTCGGGGGCTGGGGCCAACGTCCTGACTTTC.

For the CDR3, the DNA is TGTGCCAGCAGTTGGGGCAGGGAAGTTTCACCCCTCCACTTT. This codes for CASSWGREVSPLHF. This chain uses TRBV6-2 or TRBV6-3 with TRBJ1-6, with D possibly TRBD1 on 5 matching bases. This CDR3 has 14 amino acids. Germline V gene data show CDR1 as MNHEY and CDR2 as SVGEGT. V dropped 4 bases and J dropped 9 bases, with 13 bases sitting between them.

For the CDR3, the DNA is TGTGCCAGCAGCGTAGACGGGGTGGCAGGAGATCAGCCCCAGCATTTT. This gives the protein CASSVDGVAGDQPQHF. The rearrangement joins TRBV9 to TRBJ1-5; D gene uncertain. CDR3 length: 16 amino acids. V was shortened by 0 bases and J by 5 bases, with 15 bases between the two germline ends. In germline, CDR1 is SGDLS, CDR2 YYNGEE.

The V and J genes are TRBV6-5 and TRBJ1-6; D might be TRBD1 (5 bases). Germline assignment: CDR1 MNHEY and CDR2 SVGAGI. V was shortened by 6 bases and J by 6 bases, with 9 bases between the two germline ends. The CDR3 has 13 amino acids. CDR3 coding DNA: TGTGCCAGCAGCGGGGGGAGTAATTCACCCCTCCACTTT. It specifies CASSGGSNSPLHF.

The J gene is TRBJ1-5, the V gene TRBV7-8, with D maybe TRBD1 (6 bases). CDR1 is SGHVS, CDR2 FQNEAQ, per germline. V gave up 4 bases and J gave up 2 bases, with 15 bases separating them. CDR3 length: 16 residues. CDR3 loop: CASSSTRGGGNQPQHF. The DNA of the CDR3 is TGTGCCAGCAGCTCCACCCGGGGGGGCGGCAATCAGCCCCAGCATTTT.

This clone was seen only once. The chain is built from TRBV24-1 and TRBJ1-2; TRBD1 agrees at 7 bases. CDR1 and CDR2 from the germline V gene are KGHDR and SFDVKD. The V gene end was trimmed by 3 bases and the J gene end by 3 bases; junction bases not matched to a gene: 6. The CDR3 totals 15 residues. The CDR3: CATSDAKTGYYGYTF. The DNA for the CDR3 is TGTGCCACCAGTGATGCCAAGACAGGGTACTATGGCTACACCTTC.

CDR3 nucleotide sequence: TGTGCCAGCAGCTTTGGACAGGGTACGGGGGGCTACACCTTC. Protein product: CASSFGQGTGGYTF. The chain couples TRBV5-4 to TRBJ1-2; TRBD1 matches at 8 bases. The germline V gene encodes CDR1 SGHNT and CDR2 YYREEE (reference sequence). This CDR3 contains 14 residues. The trim removed 2 bases at V and 8 bases at J, leaving 8 bases unmatched.

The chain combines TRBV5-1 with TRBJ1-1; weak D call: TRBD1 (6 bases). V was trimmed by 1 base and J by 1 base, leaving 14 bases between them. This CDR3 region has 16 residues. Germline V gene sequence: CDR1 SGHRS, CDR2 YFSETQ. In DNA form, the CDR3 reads TGCGCCAGCAGCTTGTTGCCCCAGGGGCCGAACACTGAAGCTTTCTTT. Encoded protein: CASSLLPQGPNTEAFF.

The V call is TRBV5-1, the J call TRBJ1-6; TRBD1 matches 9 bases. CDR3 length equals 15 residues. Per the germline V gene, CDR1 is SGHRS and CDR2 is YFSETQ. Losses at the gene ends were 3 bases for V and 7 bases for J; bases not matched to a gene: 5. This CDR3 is CASSSQGQGNSPLHF. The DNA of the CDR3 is TGCGCCAGCAGCTCACAGGGACAGGGCAATTCACCCCTCCACTTT.

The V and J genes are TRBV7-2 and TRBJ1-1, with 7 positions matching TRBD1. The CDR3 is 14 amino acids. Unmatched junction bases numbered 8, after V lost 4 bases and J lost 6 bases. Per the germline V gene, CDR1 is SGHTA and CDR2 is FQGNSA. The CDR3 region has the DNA TGTGCCAGCAGCTCCATAGAGGGGGCAGCTGAAGCTTTCTTT. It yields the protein CASSSIEGAAEAFF.

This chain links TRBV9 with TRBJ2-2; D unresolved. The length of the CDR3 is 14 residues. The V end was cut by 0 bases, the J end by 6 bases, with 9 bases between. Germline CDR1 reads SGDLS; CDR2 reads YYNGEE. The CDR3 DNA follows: TGTGCCAGCAGCGTAGTAACTGTGGCCGGGGAGCTGTTTTTT. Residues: CASSVVTVAGELFF.

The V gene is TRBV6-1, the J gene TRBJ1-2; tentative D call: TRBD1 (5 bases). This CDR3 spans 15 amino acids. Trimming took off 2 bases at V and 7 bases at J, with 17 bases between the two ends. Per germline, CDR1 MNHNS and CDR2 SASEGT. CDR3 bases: TGTGCCAGCAGTGAAAGGATGGGACTGACCTCTGGCTACACCTTC. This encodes CASSERMGLTSGYTF.

CDR3 region: CASSPGTSGRGTDTQYF. DNA of the CDR3: TGTGCCAGCAGCCCCGGGACTAGCGGGAGGGGCACAGATACGCAGTATTTT. The chain recombines TRBV7-3 with TRBJ2-3, with 16 bases that match TRBD2. From germline, CDR1 is SGHTA and CDR2 FQGTGA. The CDR3 runs 17 residues. V gave up 5 bases and J gave up 1 base; unmatched junction bases: 3.

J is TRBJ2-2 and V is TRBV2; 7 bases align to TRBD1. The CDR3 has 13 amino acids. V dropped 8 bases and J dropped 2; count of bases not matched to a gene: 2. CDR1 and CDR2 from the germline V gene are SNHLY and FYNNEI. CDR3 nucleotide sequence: TGTGCCAGCGGACAGGCAAACACCGGGGAGCTGTTTTTT. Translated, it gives CASGQANTGELFF.

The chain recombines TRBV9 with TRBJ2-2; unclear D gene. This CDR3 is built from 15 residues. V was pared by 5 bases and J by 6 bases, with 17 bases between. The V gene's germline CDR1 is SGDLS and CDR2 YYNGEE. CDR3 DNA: TGTGCCAGCAGTTTTACCCCCAGTGGTGCCGGGGAGCTGTTTTTT. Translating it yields CASSFTPSGAGELFF. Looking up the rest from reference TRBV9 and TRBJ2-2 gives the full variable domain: DSGVTQTPKHLITATGQRVTLRCSPRSGDLSVYWYQQSLDQGLQFLIQYYNGEERAKGNILERFSAQQFPDLHSELNLSSLELGDSALYFCASSFTPSGAGELFFGEGSRLTVL.

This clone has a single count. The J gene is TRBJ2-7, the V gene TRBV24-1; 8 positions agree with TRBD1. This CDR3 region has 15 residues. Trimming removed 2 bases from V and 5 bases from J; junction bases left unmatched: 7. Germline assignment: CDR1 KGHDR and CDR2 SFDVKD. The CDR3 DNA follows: TGTGCCACCAGTGATTCAGGGGGCGCTTGGGACGAGCAGTACTTC. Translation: CATSDSGGAWDEQYF.

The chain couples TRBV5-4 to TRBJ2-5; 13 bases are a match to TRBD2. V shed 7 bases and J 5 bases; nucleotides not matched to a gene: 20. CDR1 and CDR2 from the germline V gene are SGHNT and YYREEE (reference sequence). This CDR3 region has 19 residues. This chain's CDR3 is CASSHTRITSGGAWETQYF. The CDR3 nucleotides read TGTGCCAGCTCCCATACTCGGATTACTAGCGGGGGGGCCTGGGAGACCCAGTACTTC.

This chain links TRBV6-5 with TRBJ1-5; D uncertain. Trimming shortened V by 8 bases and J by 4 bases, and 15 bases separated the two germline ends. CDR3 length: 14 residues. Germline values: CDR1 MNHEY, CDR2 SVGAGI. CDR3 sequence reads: CASFSSGINQPQHF. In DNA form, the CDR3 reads TGTGCCAGCTTTAGTTCAGGAATTAATCAGCCCCAGCATTTT.

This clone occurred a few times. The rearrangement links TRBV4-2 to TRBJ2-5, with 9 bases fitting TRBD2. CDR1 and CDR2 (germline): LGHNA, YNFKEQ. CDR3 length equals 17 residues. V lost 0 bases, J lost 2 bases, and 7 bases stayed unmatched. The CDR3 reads CASSQDDLAGPQETQYF. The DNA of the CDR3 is TGTGCCAGCAGCCAAGATGATCTAGCGGGGCCACAAGAGACCCAGTACTTC.

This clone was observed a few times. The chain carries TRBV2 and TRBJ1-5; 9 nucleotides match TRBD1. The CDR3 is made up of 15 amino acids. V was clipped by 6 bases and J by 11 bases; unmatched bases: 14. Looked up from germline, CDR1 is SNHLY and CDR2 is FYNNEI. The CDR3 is CASSPGTGRHKAQHF. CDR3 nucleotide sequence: TGTGCCAGCAGCCCTGGGACAGGGCGCCATAAGGCCCAGCATTTT. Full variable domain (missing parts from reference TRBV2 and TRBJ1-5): EPEVTQTPSHQVTQMGQEVILRCVPISNHLYFYWYRQILGQKVEFLVSFYNNEISEKSEIFDDQFSVERPDGSNFTLKIRSTKLEDSAMYFCASSPGTGRHKAQHFGDGTRLSIL.